This TCR beta chain was captured in a study of shared clonotypes between healthy human individuals. The assay ran at deep level. Sequenced by immunoSEQ multiplex PCR; TCRdb stores in-frame clones only, minus some. Of roughly 650,000 clones detected, about 97% appear once; the ten largest clones hold 0.045% to 0.06%. The germline CDR1 and CDR2 sequences are SGHTS and YDEGEE. This CDR3 is built from 16 residues. V lost 4 bases, J lost 0 bases, and 17 bases lay in between. The J gene is TRBJ2-7, the V gene TRBV5-8; weak D call: TRBD1 (5 bases). Sequences were obtained from naive CD4+ T cells sorted from blood. The subset: CD45RA+ positively selected. This clonotype originated in a woman in her 30s in good health. The CDR3 bases are TGTGCCAGCAGCCCGGGTTTCGACAGTTCCTCCTACGAGCAGTACTTC. This translates into CASSPGFDSSSYEQYF.